The T cell receptor (beta chain) under discussion was sequenced for a study of blood T cell repertoires in COVID-19. For the study at large: COVID-19 samples collected from the United States, Italy and Spain covered acute and convalescent phases. PBMCs, B-cell-depleted T cells, or T cells were the source of the cDNA or gDNA that made up the material.

As handled by the study authors: Amplified reference gene primers provided the basis for estimating nucleated cell counts. The method was immunoSEQ multiplex PCR; TCRdb's version includes in-frame clones alone and lacks a portion of them. V, J and clone size are those of that table, while D and trimming were read from the DNA. This sample has under 100,000 clones, with around four fifths found just once. Only a few counts were recorded for this clone. This sequence originates from an older woman with active or convalescent COVID-19. The sample was peripheral blood.

The CDR3 DNA sequence: TGTGCCAGCAGTTCACCTAACCAAGTTGCTGGGAGGACTGAAGCTTTCTTT. It is translated as CASSSPNQVAGRTEAFF. The V and J genes are TRBV27 and TRBJ1-1; D remains ambiguous. Germline lookup yields CDR1 MNHEY and CDR2 SMNVEV (reference sequence). The V gene lost 4 bases and the J gene lost 5 bases, with 23 bases spanning the gap. CDR3 length: 17 residues.